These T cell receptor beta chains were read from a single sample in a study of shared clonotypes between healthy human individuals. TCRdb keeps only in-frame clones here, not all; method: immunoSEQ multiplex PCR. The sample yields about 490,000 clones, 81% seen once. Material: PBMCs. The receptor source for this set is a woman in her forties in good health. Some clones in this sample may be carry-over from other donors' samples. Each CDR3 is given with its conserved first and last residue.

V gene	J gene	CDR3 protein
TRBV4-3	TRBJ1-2	CASSWTRSANYGYTF
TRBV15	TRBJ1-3	CATSSTGLGESGNTIYF
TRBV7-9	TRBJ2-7	CASTELLAEQYF
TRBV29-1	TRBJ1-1	CSVKLGGGNTEAFF
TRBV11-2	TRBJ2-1	CASSTGGLNEQFF
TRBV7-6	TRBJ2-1	CASSSSQNNEQFF
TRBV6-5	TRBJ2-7	CASSPGQGKQYF
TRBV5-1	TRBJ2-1	CASGRERHYNEQFF
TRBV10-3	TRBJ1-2	CAISERDRASDGYTF
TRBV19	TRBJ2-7	CASSRDRNSYEQYF
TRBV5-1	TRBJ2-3	CASSLDRIDTQYF
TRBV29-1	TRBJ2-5	CSVTTGSPETQYF
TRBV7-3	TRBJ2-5	CASSSGTSPRQETQYF
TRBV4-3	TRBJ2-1	CASSQDRVPGDEQFF
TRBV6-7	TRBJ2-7	CASSYRGQSYEQYF
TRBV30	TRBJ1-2	CAWSTGTYGYTF